This TCR beta chain was obtained from a study of blood T cell repertoires in COVID-19. Study details: From the United States, Italy and Spain came samples of acute and convalescent COVID-19. T cells, B-cell-depleted T cells, or PBMCs supplied cDNA or gDNA.

Methods used by the authors: Reference gene primers were amplified, and this amplification served to estimate nucleated cell counts. Data came from immunoSEQ multiplex PCR; TCRdb stores just in-frame clones and leaves some out. Clone size and the V and J calls come from that table; the DNA yielded D and trimming. The table shows 250,000 or so clones, with roughly four fifths occurring only once. The germline CDR1 and CDR2 sequences are SGHRS and YFSETQ. The CDR3 runs 15 residues. The V gene end was trimmed by 6 bases and the J gene end by 4 bases; junction bases not matched to a gene: 8. The specimen sequenced was peripheral blood. This chain connects TRBV5-1 to TRBJ2-2; 8 bases align to TRBD2. This clonotype was sampled from a woman aged 70-85 years with acute or convalescent COVID-19. CDR3 bases: TGCGCCAGCAATCTGGCGGGGGGCGGCACCGGGGAGCTGTTTTTT. This encodes CASNLAGGGTGELFF.